The rows below give T cell receptor beta chains drawn from one sample of a study of CD8 T cells in Susac syndrome. TCRdb re-called the immunoSEQ multiplex PCR reads through MiXCR, storing one row per CDR3 protein. Seen here are about 130,000 distinct CDR3 sequences, 85% to 95% observed once, and the top ten hold roughly 0.2%. What was sequenced was CD8+ T cells from PBMCs. The receptors stem from a human donor with Susac syndrome. Each CDR3 is given with its conserved first and last residue. Fields, in order: J gene, V gene, D gene, clone size, CDR3 DNA, CDR3 protein. D genes are given only for firm matches. Clone size is shown for a subset of rows, as once, few, many or a class of expanded clone.

J gene: TRBJ2-7
V gene: TRBV18
D gene: TRBD1
clone size: -
CDR3 DNA: TGTGCCAGCTCACTCGCACCAGAAGGACAGGGTGGAAACGAGCAGTACTTC
CDR3 protein: CASSLAPEGQGGNEQYF

J gene: TRBJ2-1
V gene: TRBV9
D gene: -
clone size: -
CDR3 DNA: TGTGCCAGCAGCGGAGACCGGGCCGAGCAGTTCTTC
CDR3 protein: CASSGDRAEQFF

J gene: TRBJ2-3
V gene: TRBV4-1
D gene: TRBD2
clone size: -
CDR3 DNA: TGCGCCAGCAGCCAAGATTTCCGGGAGGGGGGACGCACAGATACGCAGTATTTT
CDR3 protein: CASSQDFREGGRTDTQYF

J gene: TRBJ2-1
V gene: TRBV5-1
D gene: TRBD2
clone size: -
CDR3 DNA: TGCGCCAGCCGACTAGCGGGAGGCAATGAGCAGTTCTTC
CDR3 protein: CASRLAGGNEQFF

J gene: TRBJ1-5
V gene: TRBV18
D gene: -
clone size: -
CDR3 DNA: TGTGCCAGCCGCGGGGGAGGGTGGCGGCCCCAGCATTTT
CDR3 protein: CASRGGGWRPQHF

J gene: TRBJ1-3
V gene: TRBV27
D gene: -
clone size: -
CDR3 DNA: TGTGCCAGCCAATCTGGAAACACCATATATTTT
CDR3 protein: CASQSGNTIYF

J gene: TRBJ2-1
V gene: TRBV24-1
D gene: -
clone size: -
CDR3 DNA: TGTGCCACCGGAACGGGAGTCGGTTGGAATGAGCAGTTCTTC
CDR3 protein: CATGTGVGWNEQFF

J gene: TRBJ2-3
V gene: TRBV11-2
D gene: -
clone size: -
CDR3 DNA: TGTGCCAGCAGCTTAGATCAGGCCACAGATACGCAGTATTTT
CDR3 protein: CASSLDQATDTQYF

J gene: TRBJ2-1
V gene: TRBV27
D gene: -
clone size: -
CDR3 DNA: TGTGCCAGCAGTTTAGTGGGGTTTAATGAGCAGTTCTTC
CDR3 protein: CASSLVGFNEQFF

J gene: TRBJ2-1
V gene: TRBV7-9
D gene: TRBD2
clone size: -
CDR3 DNA: TGTGCCAGCAGGGCCGTGACTAGCGTTAGCAATGAGCAGTTCTTC
CDR3 protein: CASRAVTSVSNEQFF

J gene: TRBJ1-1
V gene: TRBV14
D gene: -
clone size: -
CDR3 DNA: TGTGCCAGCAGCCATTTACCCGTGATTGAAGCTTTCTTT
CDR3 protein: CASSHLPVIEAFF

J gene: TRBJ1-1
V gene: TRBV5-4
D gene: -
clone size: -
CDR3 DNA: TGTGCCAGCAGCCACGGGGAGGACACTGAAGCTTTCTTT
CDR3 protein: CASSHGEDTEAFF

J gene: TRBJ2-1
V gene: TRBV7-2
D gene: TRBD2
clone size: -
CDR3 DNA: TGTGCCAGCAGCTCCAAGAGGACTAGCTTCGATGAGCAGTTCTTC
CDR3 protein: CASSSKRTSFDEQFF

J gene: TRBJ2-3
V gene: TRBV4-1
D gene: TRBD2
clone size: once
CDR3 DNA: TGCGCCAGCAGCCCAGCGGGAGGTGCAGATACGCAGTATTTT
CDR3 protein: CASSPAGGADTQYF

J gene: TRBJ2-7
V gene: TRBV19
D gene: -
clone size: -
CDR3 DNA: TGTGCCAGTAGTACCGAAAACAGGGTAGGCGTACACGAGCAGTACTTC
CDR3 protein: CASSTENRVGVHEQYF

J gene: TRBJ1-5
V gene: TRBV29-1
D gene: -
clone size: -
CDR3 DNA: TGCAGCGTTTGGTCAGGGTTTAGCAATCAGCCCCAGCATTTT
CDR3 protein: CSVWSGFSNQPQHF

J gene: TRBJ2-3
V gene: TRBV27
D gene: -
clone size: -
CDR3 DNA: TGTGCCAGCCTAGATATCGGAACAGATACGCAGTATTTT
CDR3 protein: CASLDIGTDTQYF

J gene: TRBJ2-1
V gene: TRBV20-1
D gene: -
clone size: -
CDR3 DNA: TGCAGTGCTAGTATCTTGCGGGTGCAGTTCTTC
CDR3 protein: CSASILRVQFF

J gene: TRBJ2-7
V gene: TRBV9
D gene: -
clone size: -
CDR3 DNA: TGTGCCAGCAGCCCCGCTTCCTCCTACGAGCAGTACTTC
CDR3 protein: CASSPASSYEQYF

J gene: TRBJ1-3
V gene: TRBV4-1
D gene: TRBD1
clone size: once
CDR3 DNA: TGCGCCAGCAGCCAAGGGGACAGTGGAAACACCATATATTTT
CDR3 protein: CASSQGDSGNTIYF

J gene: TRBJ2-7
V gene: TRBV10-3
D gene: TRBD2
clone size: once
CDR3 DNA: TGTGCCATCAGGGCGGGGGACTCCTACGAGCAGTACTTC
CDR3 protein: CAIRAGDSYEQYF

J gene: TRBJ2-3
V gene: TRBV4-1
D gene: -
clone size: -
CDR3 DNA: TGCGCCAGCAGCCAAGTCGAGGCGTACACAGATACGCAGTATTTT
CDR3 protein: CASSQVEAYTDTQYF

J gene: TRBJ2-3
V gene: TRBV27
D gene: -
clone size: -
CDR3 DNA: TGTGCCAGCAGTTTAACCACCGGGGATACGCAGTATTTT
CDR3 protein: CASSLTTGDTQYF

J gene: TRBJ1-2
V gene: TRBV27
D gene: -
clone size: once
CDR3 DNA: TGTGCCAGCAGTCGAGGTGACTCTACAGGCTACACCTTC
CDR3 protein: CASSRGDSTGYTF

J gene: TRBJ1-5
V gene: TRBV4-1
D gene: -
clone size: -
CDR3 DNA: TGCGCCAGCAGCCAAGATTCAGTGACATCGAGCAATCAGCCCCAGCATTTT
CDR3 protein: CASSQDSVTSSNQPQHF

J gene: TRBJ1-2
V gene: TRBV19
D gene: -
clone size: -
CDR3 DNA: TGTGCCAGTATGGCTAAGGGAGGCCCAAACTATGGCTACACCTTC
CDR3 protein: CASMAKGGPNYGYTF

J gene: TRBJ1-2
V gene: TRBV30
D gene: -
clone size: -
CDR3 DNA: TGTGCCTGGAGTGAGGTCGTCAGGGCACCCTTATATGGCTACACCTTC
CDR3 protein: CAWSEVVRAPLYGYTF

J gene: TRBJ2-5
V gene: TRBV3-1
D gene: TRBD2
clone size: -
CDR3 DNA: TGTGCCAGCAGCCCTCGAGCGGGAGCGAGGGAGACCCAGTACTTC
CDR3 protein: CASSPRAGARETQYF

J gene: TRBJ2-3
V gene: TRBV2
D gene: TRBD2
clone size: -
CDR3 DNA: TGTGCCAGCGGAAAAGCTAGCGGCGGATCATTAAGCACAGATACGCAGTATTTT
CDR3 protein: CASGKASGGSLSTDTQYF

J gene: TRBJ2-7
V gene: TRBV20-1
D gene: -
clone size: -
CDR3 DNA: TGCAGTGCTCCGAAACCGAACCTCTACGAGCAGTACTTC
CDR3 protein: CSAPKPNLYEQYF

J gene: TRBJ1-2
V gene: TRBV2
D gene: -
clone size: -
CDR3 DNA: TGTGCCACCGTAACAGGCCCCCTTGGCTACACCTTC
CDR3 protein: CATVTGPLGYTF

J gene: TRBJ2-3
V gene: TRBV20-1
D gene: -
clone size: -
CDR3 DNA: TGCAGTGCTCCCCGTTGGGCGGATCACACAGATACGCAGTATTTT
CDR3 protein: CSAPRWADHTDTQYF

J gene: TRBJ2-1
V gene: TRBV4-1
D gene: -
clone size: -
CDR3 DNA: TGCGCCAGCAGCCAAGCAGTAGGCCCGAGGCAGTTCTTC
CDR3 protein: CASSQAVGPRQFF

J gene: TRBJ1-3
V gene: TRBV6-6
D gene: TRBD1
clone size: -
CDR3 DNA: TGTGCCAGCAGTTACGACAGGGCTGGAAACACCATATATTTT
CDR3 protein: CASSYDRAGNTIYF

J gene: TRBJ2-1
V gene: TRBV7-3
D gene: TRBD2
clone size: -
CDR3 DNA: TGTGCCAGCAGCTTCCAGGGGGCTTGGAATACTAGCGGGGCCATCTCCTACAATGAGCAGTTCTTC
CDR3 protein: CASSFQGAWNTSGAISYNEQFF

J gene: TRBJ2-2
V gene: TRBV20-1
D gene: -
clone size: -
CDR3 DNA: TGCAGTGCTACACCCTGGGGGAGGCTAGGGGAGCTGTTTTTT
CDR3 protein: CSATPWGRLGELFF

J gene: TRBJ2-5
V gene: TRBV9
D gene: -
clone size: -
CDR3 DNA: TGTGCCAGCAGCGTAGGTGGAGGGTCGGGTGAGACCCAGTACTTC
CDR3 protein: CASSVGGGSGETQYF

J gene: TRBJ2-1
V gene: TRBV4-2
D gene: TRBD1
clone size: -
CDR3 DNA: TGTGCCAGCAGCCAAGGGGACAGGGTTGAAAGTGAGCAGTTCTTC
CDR3 protein: CASSQGDRVESEQFF

J gene: TRBJ1-2
V gene: TRBV27
D gene: -
clone size: -
CDR3 DNA: TGTGCCAGCAGGGCCGCGGGGGCGATGGGCTACACCTTC
CDR3 protein: CASRAAGAMGYTF

J gene: TRBJ2-7
V gene: TRBV30
D gene: -
clone size: -
CDR3 DNA: TGTGCCTGGAGTGTAGGGGACAACGAGCAGTACTTC
CDR3 protein: CAWSVGDNEQYF

J gene: TRBJ1-1
V gene: TRBV5-6
D gene: -
clone size: -
CDR3 DNA: TGTGCCAGCAGCGAAGAACTTACCGCCCGGAACACTGAAGCTTTCTTT
CDR3 protein: CASSEELTARNTEAFF

J gene: TRBJ2-1
V gene: TRBV9
D gene: -
clone size: -
CDR3 DNA: TGTGCCAGCAGCCCCACGAAGGTTTACAATGAGCAGTTCTTC
CDR3 protein: CASSPTKVYNEQFF

J gene: TRBJ1-3
V gene: TRBV20-1
D gene: -
clone size: -
CDR3 DNA: TGCAGTGCTAGAGACTCACAGGGTGTTCACTCTGGAAACACCATATATTTT
CDR3 protein: CSARDSQGVHSGNTIYF

J gene: TRBJ1-2
V gene: TRBV29-1
D gene: -
clone size: -
CDR3 DNA: TGCAGCGTTCCCCGTCCGGGGGTAAGGAATGGCTACACCTTC
CDR3 protein: CSVPRPGVRNGYTF

J gene: TRBJ2-1
V gene: TRBV5-1
D gene: TRBD2
clone size: -
CDR3 DNA: TGCGCCAGCAGCCACACTAGCGGGGCCAATAATGAGCAGTTCTTC
CDR3 protein: CASSHTSGANNEQFF